This T cell receptor (beta chain) was sequenced during a study of blood T cell repertoires in COVID-19. This CDR3 contains 14 residues. Trimming shortened V by 5 bases and J by 1 base, and 9 bases separated the two germline ends. CDR1 is SGHTA, CDR2 FQGNSA, per germline. Generated by immunoSEQ multiplex PCR, the TCRdb table keeps only in-frame clones and is missing some. In the table there are approximately 330,000 clones, 80% to 90% of which are singletons. This receptor was taken from a man between 25 and 39 years old with COVID-19, enrolled during active disease. The sequenced material came from peripheral blood. The rearrangement uses TRBV7-2 and TRBJ1-5; D is ambiguous. This CDR3 is CASSVDFSNQPQHF. The CDR3 bases are TGTGCCAGCAGCGTGGACTTCAGCAATCAGCCCCAGCATTTT.